This T cell receptor beta chain was sequenced in a study of blood T cell repertoires in COVID-19. V was shortened by 0 bases and J by 2 bases, with 10 bases between the two germline ends. Germline CDR1 is SGDLS and CDR2 is YYNGEE. The CDR3 is made up of 15 amino acids. Profiling relied on immunoSEQ multiplex PCR, and the TCRdb table lists in-frame clones only, not all of them. The data contain around 700,000 clones, approximately 90% of them singletons. This clone was observed a single time. The V call is TRBV9, the J call TRBJ2-3; D gene uncertain. The sequenced sample consisted of peripheral blood. The receptor was derived from a woman between 18 and 29 years old with acute or convalescent COVID-19. Here the CDR3 DNA reads TGTGCCAGCAGCGTAGCGCCGTCGGTCACAGATACGCAGTATTTT. Its translation is CASSVAPSVTDTQYF.